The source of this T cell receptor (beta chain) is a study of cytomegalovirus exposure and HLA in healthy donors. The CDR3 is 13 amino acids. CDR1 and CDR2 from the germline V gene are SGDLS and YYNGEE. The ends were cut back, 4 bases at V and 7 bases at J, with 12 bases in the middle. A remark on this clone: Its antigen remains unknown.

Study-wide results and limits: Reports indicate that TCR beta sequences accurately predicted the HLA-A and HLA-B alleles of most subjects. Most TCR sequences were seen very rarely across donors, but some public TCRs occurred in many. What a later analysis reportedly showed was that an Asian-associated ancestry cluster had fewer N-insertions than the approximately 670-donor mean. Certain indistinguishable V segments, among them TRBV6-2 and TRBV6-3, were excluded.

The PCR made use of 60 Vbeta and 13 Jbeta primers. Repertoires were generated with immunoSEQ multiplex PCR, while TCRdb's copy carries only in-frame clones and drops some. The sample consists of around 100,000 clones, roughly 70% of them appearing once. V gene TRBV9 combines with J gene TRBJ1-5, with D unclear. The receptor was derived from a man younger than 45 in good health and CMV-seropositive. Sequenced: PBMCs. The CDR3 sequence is CASSPRAGQPQHF. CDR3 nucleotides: TGTGCCAGCAGCCCCCGGGCGGGACAGCCCCAGCATTTT.